The sequence of this T cell receptor beta chain was determined in a study of cytomegalovirus exposure and HLA in healthy donors. Study information: Some 87 million unique TCRs from HLA-typed donors were held in an early release of data. Researchers found that approximately 85% of 350 to 500 genotyped donors fell within the Caucasian-associated ancestry cluster.

CDR3 length: 14 residues. Trimming pared 0 bases from V and 6 bases from J, leaving 12 bases between. Germline V CDR1 and CDR2: SGHTA, FQGNSA. Study observations and caveats: When analyzed later, a missense DCLRE1C variant was found to be linked to TCR beta V- and J-gene trimming.

60 Vbeta and 13 Jbeta primers were used in PCR. The repertoire was sequenced with immunoSEQ multiplex PCR; TCRdb's copy has only in-frame clones and lacks some. The sample holds 120,000 to 150,000 clones; 65% to 85% are singletons and the top ten take around 6.7%. A note on this clone: Its specificity is not known.

Material: PBMCs. This chain links TRBV7-2 with TRBJ2-7, with a possible D match to TRBD2 (7 bases). The sequence was collected from a woman in her forties in good health and CMV-seropositive. This CDR3 is CASSLAGGPVEQYF. In DNA, the CDR3 is TGTGCCAGCAGCTTAGCGGGGGGGCCCGTCGAGCAGTACTTC.